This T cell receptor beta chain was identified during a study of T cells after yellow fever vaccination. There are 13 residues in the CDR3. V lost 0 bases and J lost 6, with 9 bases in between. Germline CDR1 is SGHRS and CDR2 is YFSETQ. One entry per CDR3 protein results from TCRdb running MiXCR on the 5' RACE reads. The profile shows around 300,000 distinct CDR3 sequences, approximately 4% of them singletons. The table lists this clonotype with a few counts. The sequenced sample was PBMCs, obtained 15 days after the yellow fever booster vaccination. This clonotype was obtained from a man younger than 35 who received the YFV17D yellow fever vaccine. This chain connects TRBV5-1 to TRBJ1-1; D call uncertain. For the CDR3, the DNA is TGCGCCAGCAGCTTGGAAGGGATCTCTGAAGCTTTCTTT. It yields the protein CASSLEGISEAFF. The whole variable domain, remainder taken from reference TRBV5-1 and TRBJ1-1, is KAGVTQTPRYLIKTRGQQVTLSCSPISGHRSVSWYQQTPGQGLQFLFEYFSETQRNKGNFPGRFSGRQFSNSRSEMNVSTLELGDSALYLCASSLEGISEAFFGQGTRLTVV.